The rows below give T cell receptor beta chains drawn from one sample of a study of persistence of HIV-infected CD4 T cells. Produced via immunoSEQ multiplex PCR; TCRdb's table is partial and in-frame only. The sample shows about 17,000 clones, 65% of them seen only once. These receptors' antigens are unknown. Sequences were derived from CD4+ T cells sorted from PBMCs after roughly 20-hour stimulation, sampled from a patient who received antiretroviral therapy. Receptor source: an adult woman with HIV who was CMV-seropositive. Both conserved end residues are part of each CDR3. Only some rows state a clone size, as once, few, many or a class for expanded clones.

CDR3aa	abundance	len	j_gene	v_gene
CASSQLEKLIQECEAFF	-	17	TRBJ1-1	TRBV23-1
CASTNGGGRTEAFF	medium-sized	14	TRBJ1-1	TRBV19
CASSIGTANEKLFF	-	14	TRBJ1-4	TRBV19
CASSLRGDNYNEQFF	-	15	TRBJ2-1	TRBV9
CASSDPGQGANYGYTF	once	16	TRBJ1-2	TRBV6-4
CASSVLDSGNTIYF	few	14	TRBJ1-3	TRBV9
CAWGTNYGYTF	few	11	TRBJ1-2	TRBV30
CASSVAMSWAGGELFF	-	16	TRBJ2-2	TRBV9
CASSSGGQGYGYTF	-	14	TRBJ1-2	TRBV18
CASSRDRQETQYF	-	13	TRBJ2-5	TRBV19
CASSLDGHNQPQHF	-	14	TRBJ1-5	TRBV5-1
CASSQLRAEGNEQFF	-	15	TRBJ2-1	TRBV4-1
CASDRVNNSPLHF	few	13	TRBJ1-6	TRBV6-5
CASSLGNRGPQYF	-	13	TRBJ2-5	TRBV5-1
CSVGYAPGNTIYF	-	13	TRBJ1-3	TRBV29-1
CASGLGVEQFF	-	11	TRBJ2-1	TRBV12-5
CASSYGGVSGNTIYF	-	15	TRBJ1-3	TRBV6-5
CASSLTGGNSGNTIYF	few	16	TRBJ1-3	TRBV7-2
CASSPLPGRDIQYF	-	14	TRBJ2-4	TRBV6-5
CASSESTGANTGELFF	-	16	TRBJ2-2	TRBV10-1
CASSVAVGAENSPLHF	-	16	TRBJ1-6	TRBV9
CASTPPGSEGEQYF	-	14	TRBJ2-7	TRBV19
CASSESGTALSGANVLTF	-	18	TRBJ2-6	TRBV7-3
CASSLDGEPEGHRNTIYF	-	18	TRBJ1-3	TRBV5-1
CASSVDGTGNTEAFF	-	15	TRBJ1-1	TRBV9
CASSLAGGQTANYGYTF	-	17	TRBJ1-2	TRBV5-1
CASSTPEVNTGELFF	few	15	TRBJ2-2	TRBV5-1
CASSLPGLNTEAFF	once	14	TRBJ1-1	TRBV14
CASSATGRNTEAFF	-	14	TRBJ1-1	TRBV2
CASSLGGANEKLFF	-	14	TRBJ1-4	TRBV7-2
CASSVDGYNEQFF	-	13	TRBJ2-1	TRBV6-4
CASSSLGAGEQYF	once	13	TRBJ2-7	TRBV27
CASSPWTGGNNEQFF	-	15	TRBJ2-1	TRBV14
CASRPTGGRLLYGYTF	few	16	TRBJ1-2	TRBV19
CASSVEGGNPNYGYTF	few	16	TRBJ1-2	TRBV9
CASSFGSTVTLGGELFF	medium-sized	17	TRBJ2-2	TRBV7-9
CASSLVQGYNEQFF	-	14	TRBJ2-1	TRBV5-6
CASSKRGREGQPQHF	-	15	TRBJ1-5	TRBV21-1
CASSLGSGGAYGYTF	-	15	TRBJ1-2	TRBV5-1
CASSLEGFAGYTF	-	13	TRBJ1-2	TRBV5-1
CASSQNRETQYF	few	12	TRBJ2-5	TRBV3-1/TRBV3-2
CASSQESEGRWATEAFF	-	17	TRBJ1-1	TRBV3-1/TRBV3-2
CASRPSDRGSETQYF	few	15	TRBJ2-5	TRBV5-1
CSVRTRAGNTEAFF	-	14	TRBJ1-1	TRBV29-1
CASSLGGHKTYEQYF	few	15	TRBJ2-7	TRBV7-8
CAWIRDLHYGYTF	-	13	TRBJ1-2	TRBV30
CASNDYSDTGELFF	-	14	TRBJ2-2	TRBV5-1
CASSLAPGASGYTF	-	14	TRBJ1-2	TRBV5-1
CAWRPKVNTEAFF	once	13	TRBJ1-1	TRBV30
CASSSDGEQDYFYGYTF	once	17	TRBJ1-2	TRBV5-1
CASRIGGNSPLHF	once	13	TRBJ1-6	TRBV12-3/TRBV12-4
CASSPLPRAEAFF	few	13	TRBJ1-1	TRBV19
CASSDLGEQYF	-	11	TRBJ2-7	TRBV5-1